One and the same sample provided the 18 T cell receptor beta chains below, sequenced in a study of T cell responses to AZD1222 COVID-19 vaccine. The method was immunoSEQ multiplex PCR; TCRdb's version includes in-frame clones alone and lacks a portion of them. Of some 150,000 clones listed, 88% are singletons. Sequences were derived from peripheral blood, sampled 28 days after the second AZD1222 dose. These receptor sequences come from an adult who received the AZD1222 COVID-19 vaccine.

This CDR3 is CASSLSSGAYEQYF. CDR3 bases: TGTGCCAGCAGCTTAAGCTCAGGGGCCTACGAGCAGTACTTC. The chain couples TRBV7-2 to TRBJ2-7; D perhaps matches TRBD1 (6 bases). V lost 2 bases to trimming and J lost 2 bases, with 10 bases between them. The CDR3 extends over 14 amino acids. Germline V gives CDR1 SGHTA, CDR2 FQGNSA.

The genes are TRBV5-1 and TRBJ2-1, with TRBD1 identical over 8 bases. V shed 0 bases and J 4 bases; nucleotides not matched to a gene: 3. In germline, CDR1 is SGHRS, CDR2 YFSETQ. The CDR3 contains 15 residues. The CDR3 DNA reads as TGCGCCAGCAGCTTGGGACAGGGGCAATACAATGAGCAGTTCTTC. It specifies CASSLGQGQYNEQFF.

V usage is TRBV3-1 (or the pseudogene TRBV3-2) and J usage is TRBJ1-2; TRBD1 matches 7 bases. With V trimmed by 1 base and J by 4 bases, 9 bases remained unmatched. Germline values: CDR1 LGHDT, CDR2 YNNKEL (reference sequence). CDR3 size: 16 residues. CDR3 residues: CASSQGNWNRGYGYTF. The CDR3 nucleotides are TGTGCCAGCAGCCAAGGGAATTGGAACAGGGGCTATGGCTACACCTTC.

The V call is TRBV7-3, the J call TRBJ1-1; D might be TRBD1 (6 bases). Germline CDR1 is SGHTA and CDR2 is FQGTGA. With 4 bases removed from V and 5 bases from J, the gap between germline ends came to 20 bases. The CDR3 is 16 amino acids. Written as DNA, the CDR3 is TGTGCCAGCAGCTCATTAGGCCGGGGGGCCGGAACTGAAGCTTTCTTT. Residues: CASSSLGRGAGTEAFF.

V usage is TRBV2 and J usage is TRBJ2-3; 8 positions match TRBD2. Germline CDR1 SNHLY, CDR2 FYNNEI. Germline trimming cut 6 bases from V and 0 bases from J; bases unmatched to any gene: 11. This CDR3 has 17 amino acids. The CDR3 is CASRDPLGLESTDTQYF. The CDR3 DNA reads TGTGCCAGCAGAGATCCTTTGGGACTAGAGAGCACAGATACGCAGTATTTT.

The chain carries TRBV19 and TRBJ2-1, with 8 bases that match TRBD1. This CDR3 spans 16 amino acids. Germline CDR1 is LNHDA and CDR2 is SQIVND (reference sequence). V shed 4 bases and J 6 bases; nucleotides not matched to a gene: 11. CDR3 sequence: CASSRAGQGDSNEQFF. In DNA form, the CDR3 reads TGTGCCAGTAGTAGGGCCGGACAGGGTGACAGCAATGAGCAGTTCTTC.

V usage is TRBV21-1 and J usage is TRBJ2-6. TRBV21-1 is a documented pseudogene. CDR3 size: 16 residues. The CDR3 here is CASSDGRASGANVLTF. The CDR3 DNA is TGTGCCAGCAGCGACGGACGAGCCTCTGGGGCCAACGTCCTGACTTTC.

This chain connects TRBV3-1 (or the pseudogene TRBV3-2) to TRBJ1-6, with D unresolved. The CDR3 has 13 amino acids. The germline V and J ends were trimmed by 0 bases and 11 bases, with 8 bases remaining between them. In germline, CDR1 is LGHDT, CDR2 YNNKEL (reference sequence). CDR3: CASSQEGRTPLHF. The CDR3 DNA reads as TGTGCCAGCAGCCAAGAAGGGCGGACACCCCTCCACTTT.

As to this clone: Other nucleotide sequences from this sample produce the same CDR3. This chain connects TRBV19 to TRBJ1-1; TRBD1 aligns across 7 bases. There are 14 residues in the CDR3. Germline V CDR1 and CDR2: LNHDA, SQIVND (reference sequence). Trimming at V came to 5 bases and at J to 1 base, leaving 4 bases not matched to a gene. The DNA for the CDR3 is TGTGCCAGTAGTCCGGGACAGAAGAACACTGAAGCTTTCTTT. It translates to CASSPGQKNTEAFF.

This clone has a handful of counts. The chain uses TRBV7-2 and TRBJ2-7; 7 bases are shared with TRBD2. CDR1 and CDR2 from the germline V gene are SGHTA and FQGNSA. This CDR3 spans 14 amino acids. The V gene end was trimmed by 2 bases and the J gene end by 2 bases; junction bases not matched to a gene: 3. The CDR3 protein is CASSLFAGAYEQYF. DNA for the CDR3: TGTGCCAGCAGCTTATTCGCGGGGGCCTACGAGCAGTACTTC. The entire variable domain, with the rest obtained from reference TRBV7-2 and TRBJ2-7, is as follows: GAGVSQSPSNKVTEKGKDVELRCDPISGHTALYWYRQSLGQGLEFLIYFQGNSAPDKSGLPSDRFSAERTGGSVSTLTIQRTQQEDSAVYLCASSLFAGAYEQYFGPGTRLTVT.

The sample holds one count of this clone. The chain employs TRBV15 and TRBJ2-7; D unclear. Trimming took 2 bases from V and 2 from J, leaving 7 bases between them. Germline V gene lookup returns CDR1 LNHNV and CDR2 YYDKDF (reference sequence). The length of the CDR3 is 13 residues. Here the CDR3 reads CATSRPDTYEQYF. The CDR3, as DNA: TGTGCCACCAGCAGACCAGATACCTACGAGCAGTACTTC.

The chain combines TRBV7-6 with TRBJ2-7; D possibly matches TRBD1 or TRBD2 (6 bases each). V lost 5 bases, J lost 4 bases, and 12 bases lay in between. The CDR3 extends over 13 amino acids. Germline-derived CDR1 and CDR2 are SGHVS and FNYEAQ. The CDR3 DNA follows: TGTGCCAGCAGCCCCTTAGGGGGGTACGAGCAGTACTTC. Protein sequence: CASSPLGGYEQYF.

The rearrangement links TRBV4-3 to TRBJ1-1; the D is unclear. The CDR3 is made up of 14 amino acids. Trimming took 1 base from V and 6 from J, leaving 12 bases between them. Germline-derived CDR1 and CDR2 are LGHNA and YSLEER. The CDR3 DNA reads TGCGCCAGCAGCCAAGGTCAGGACGTCGCTGAAGCTTTCTTT. Translating gives CASSQGQDVAEAFF.

V is TRBV5-4 and J is TRBJ1-3; D possibly corresponds to TRBD1 (5 bases). In germline, CDR1 is SGHNT, CDR2 YYREEE (reference sequence). The V end was cut by 0 bases, the J end by 4 bases, with 11 bases between. The CDR3 spans 15 residues. The CDR3 region has the DNA TGTGCCAGCAGCTTGGTTGGGGCGCAGGGAAACACCATATATTTT. Protein: CASSLVGAQGNTIYF. The full variable domain, in which reference TRBV5-4 and TRBJ1-3 provide the parts outside the CDR3, is ETGVTQSPTHLIKTRGQQVTLRCSSQSGHNTVSWYQQALGQGPQFIFQYYREEENGRGNFPPRFSGLQFPNYSSELNVNALELDDSALYLCASSLVGAQGNTIYFGEGSWLTVV.

The V gene is TRBV5-1, the J gene TRBJ2-5; 7 nucleotides match TRBD1. Looked up from germline, CDR1 is SGHRS and CDR2 is YFSETQ. V was pared by 2 bases and J by 3 bases, with 1 base of the junction left unmatched. The CDR3 extends over 13 amino acids. In DNA, the CDR3 is TGCGCCAGCAGCTTAGGGACAGAAGAGACCCAGTACTTC. It yields the protein CASSLGTEETQYF.

The chain has TRBV7-9 and TRBJ1-1; D unresolved. CDR3 length equals 13 residues. Per germline, CDR1 SEHNR and CDR2 FQNEAQ (reference sequence). V lost 3 bases and J 4 bases, leaving 9 bases between the germline ends. CDR3 loop: CASSFQDGTEAFF. The CDR3 region has the DNA TGTGCCAGCAGCTTTCAGGATGGCACTGAAGCTTTCTTT. The complete variable domain, with remaining parts taken from reference TRBV7-9 and TRBJ1-1, reads DTGVSQNPRHKITKRGQNVTFRCDPISEHNRLYWYRQTLGQGPEFLTYFQNEAQLEKSRLLSDRFSAERPKGSFSTLEIQRTEQGDSAMYLCASSFQDGTEAFFGQGTRLTVV.

This chain uses TRBV7-6 with TRBJ1-1; D not certain. Trimming left V 1 base short and J 4 bases short, with 16 bases between. Germline-derived CDR1 and CDR2 are SGHVS and FNYEAQ. The CDR3 runs to 16 residues. CDR3 loop: CASSLGVSGSVTEAFF. The CDR3 DNA reads TGTGCCAGCAGCTTAGGTGTATCGGGCAGTGTCACTGAAGCTTTCTTT.

The J gene is TRBJ1-1, the V gene TRBV29-1, with D maybe TRBD1 (5 bases). Germline V gene data show CDR1 as SQVTM and CDR2 as ANQGSEA. V lost 4 bases and J lost 11, with 14 bases in between. The CDR3 consists of 11 residues. CDR3 sequence: CSVGGGASAFF. The CDR3 coding sequence is TGCAGCGTTGGGGGTGGGGCATCGGCTTTCTTT.